The 7 T cell receptor beta chains below come from one sample, sequenced in a study of blood T cell repertoires in COVID-19. Method: immunoSEQ multiplex PCR; TCRdb's copy keeps in-frame clones and lacks some. The table lists roughly 60,000 clones, approximately 80% of them singletons. Material: peripheral blood. Every receptor here comes from a human donor in a cohort sampled during active COVID-19.

This clone was seen a handful of times. The chain links TRBV30 to TRBJ2-1; D may be TRBD1 (8 bases). This CDR3 spans 16 amino acids. Per germline, CDR1 GTSNPN and CDR2 SVGIG (reference sequence). V was shortened by 2 bases and J by 0 bases, with 14 bases between the two germline ends. The CDR3 coding sequence is TGTGCCTGGAGTAGCGGGACAGGCGACTCCTACAATGAGCAGTTCTTC. It translates to CAWSSGTGDSYNEQFF.

This chain links TRBV15 with TRBJ2-3, with D possibly matching TRBD2 (5 bases). The length of the CDR3 is 16 residues. Germline V CDR1 and CDR2: LNHNV, YYDKDF (reference sequence). V was pared by 1 base and J by 0 bases, with 11 bases between. CDR3 coding DNA: TGTGCCACCAGCAGAGTCCCCGGGGAGAGCACAGATACGCAGTATTTT. This codes for CATSRVPGESTDTQYF.

This chain uses TRBV7-9 with TRBJ1-1, with 7 bases matching TRBD1. CDR3 length: 13 residues. With 4 bases clipped from V and 10 bases from J, the junction kept 9 bases outside the gene matches. Germline V gene data show CDR1 as SEHNR and CDR2 as FQNEAQ (reference sequence). Here the CDR3 DNA reads TGTGCCAGCAGCTCCGGTGGACAGGAACGAGCTTTCTTT. It yields the protein CASSSGGQERAFF.

This clone occurred a few times. J is TRBJ2-1 and V is TRBV5-8; no definite D call. Per germline, CDR1 SGHTS and CDR2 YDEGEE. V lost 3 bases and J 6 bases, leaving 7 bases between the germline ends. The CDR3 sequence is 12 residues long. CDR3 sequence: CASSSLINEQFF. In DNA form, the CDR3 reads TGTGCCAGCAGCTCCCTAATCAATGAGCAGTTCTTC.

CDR3 DNA: TGCGCCAGCAGCTTGGGACAGCCGAGCTCTGGGGCCAACGTCCTGACTTTC. Protein: CASSLGQPSSGANVLTF. The rearrangement joins TRBV5-1 to TRBJ2-6; TRBD1 is a possible D gene (5 bases). CDR1 and CDR2 (germline): SGHRS, YFSETQ. Trimming pared 0 bases from V and 0 bases from J, leaving 10 bases between. The length of the CDR3 is 17 residues.

This clone is a singleton in its sample. The V gene is TRBV19, the J gene TRBJ1-5; D unclear. The CDR3 is 16 residues long. CDR1 and CDR2 from the germline V gene are LNHDA and SQIVND (reference sequence). Trimming removed 3 bases from V and 1 base from J, with 13 bases in between. CDR3: CASSILMGGSNQPQHF. The CDR3 DNA reads TGTGCCAGTAGTATTCTTATGGGAGGCAGCAATCAGCCCCAGCATTTT.

The V and J genes are TRBV27 and TRBJ1-1; maybe TRBD1 (5 bases). The V end lost 5 bases, the J end lost 4 bases, and 14 bases lay between the germline ends. The CDR3 consists of 14 residues. Germline-derived CDR1 and CDR2 are MNHEY and SMNVEV (reference sequence). DNA of the CDR3: TGTGCCAGCAGTGCGACAGCCCAGGGCACTGAAGCTTTCTTT. This codes for CASSATAQGTEAFF.